This T cell receptor beta chain was recovered during a study of blood T cell repertoires in COVID-19. Overall study context: Sites in the United States, Italy and Spain provided acute and convalescent COVID-19 samples. PBMCs, B-cell-depleted T cells, or T cells were the source of the cDNA or gDNA that made up the material.

Germline V CDR1 and CDR2: DFQATT, SNEGSKA (reference sequence). Trimming took 5 bases from V and 5 from J, leaving 10 bases between them. CDR3 size: 11 residues. Original handling: Amplification with reference gene primers provided the estimates of nucleated cell counts. Only in-frame clones appear in the TCRdb table, and some are missing; sequencing was by immunoSEQ multiplex PCR. The DNA was the basis for D and trimming; V, J and clone size are from that table. This table has tens of thousands of clones, over 70% appearing once. Material for sequencing was peripheral blood. This rearrangement joins TRBV20-1 to TRBJ2-7, with D tentatively TRBD1 (6 bases). The receptor was isolated from a human donor in a cohort sampled during active COVID-19. The CDR3 region has the DNA TGCAGTGCTGCCCAGGGGAACGAGCAGTACTTC. It codes for CSAAQGNEQYF.